These 26 T cell receptor beta chains were sequenced from one sample in a study of cytomegalovirus exposure and HLA in healthy donors. With 60 Vbeta and 13 Jbeta primers, the PCR was carried out. Some clones are missing from TCRdb's copy, which holds only in-frame ones; the method was immunoSEQ multiplex PCR. The data contain about 160,000 clones, roughly three quarters of them singletons. Sequences were obtained from PBMCs. The receptors were gathered from a man in his 60s in good health and CMV-seronegative.

This clone was observed a few times. V usage is TRBV7-8 and J usage is TRBJ2-1, with TRBD2 identical over 8 bases. This CDR3 is 16 amino acids long. CDR1 SGHVS and CDR2 FQNEAQ come from the germline V gene. The V and J ends lost 5 bases and 0 bases, in that order; junction bases with no gene match: 6. CDR3 coding DNA: TGTGCCAGCAGCATGCAGCGGGGGCTCTCCTACAATGAGCAGTTCTTC. It is translated as CASSMQRGLSYNEQFF.

This clone was counted only a few times. The rearrangement joins TRBV7-9 to TRBJ1-2; 7 nucleotides align to TRBD1. Germline V gene lookup returns CDR1 SEHNR and CDR2 FQNEAQ (reference sequence). This CDR3 is 14 amino acids long. The V segment lost 4 bases and the J segment 4 bases; nucleotides outside the gene matches: 6. Written as DNA, the CDR3 is TGTGCCAGCAGCTCGCCGGGACAGCTCTATGGCTACACCTTC. Translation gives CASSSPGQLYGYTF.

The gene calls are TRBV2 and TRBJ2-5; 9 bases are shared with TRBD1. This CDR3 is 15 amino acids long. With 6 bases clipped from V and 6 bases from J, the junction kept 11 bases outside the gene matches. The germline CDR1 and CDR2 sequences are SNHLY and FYNNEI. CDR3 loop: CASRGGTGPRKTQYF. DNA of the CDR3: TGTGCCAGCAGGGGTGGGACAGGGCCTAGGAAGACCCAGTACTTC.

V usage is TRBV27 and J usage is TRBJ2-1; TRBD2 is a possible D gene (5 bases). Trimming shortened V by 5 bases and J by 13 bases, and 21 bases separated the two germline ends. Germline assignment: CDR1 MNHEY and CDR2 SMNVEV (reference sequence). There are 14 residues in the CDR3. Written as DNA, the CDR3 is TGTGCCAGCAGTGCCACCATACGGGGAGACGGCCAGTTCTTC. Protein: CASSATIRGDGQFF.

The chain combines TRBV10-1 with TRBJ2-1; D unclear. Germline assignment: CDR1 WNHNN and CDR2 SYGVQD (reference sequence). The CDR3 loop spans 9 amino acids. Trimming cost V 11 bases and J 9 bases, with 8 bases left between them. CDR3 bases: TGCGCCCGCGCCGGTGAGCAGTTCTTC. This translates into CARAGEQFF.

This rearrangement joins TRBV5-6 to TRBJ2-5; TRBD1 agrees at 7 bases. The J call is in doubt because the DNA end fits TRBJ2-7 better. There are 13 residues in the CDR3. Germline CDR1 reads SGHDT; CDR2 reads YYEEEE. CDR3 sequence: CASSLTTGDEQYF. CDR3 nucleotide sequence: TGTGCCAGCAGCCTGACCACAGGGGACGAGCAGTACTTC.

A single count supports this clone. Here the CDR3 reads CASSSQSGFRAGELFF. The CDR3 DNA sequence: TGTGCCAGCAGTTCCCAGTCTGGGTTTCGGGCCGGGGAGCTGTTTTTT. V is TRBV7-8 and J is TRBJ2-2; D is unresolved. The germline CDR1 and CDR2 sequences are SGHVS and FQNEAQ. The V end was cut by 6 bases, the J end by 6 bases, with 20 bases between. The CDR3 sequence is 16 residues long.

This clone was counted a single time. The chain couples TRBV6-6 to TRBJ2-4; TRBD2 is a possible D gene (5 bases). Looked up from germline, CDR1 is MNHNY and CDR2 is SVGAGI (reference sequence). This CDR3 is 16 amino acids long. Trimming removed 5 bases at V and 8 bases at J, with 22 bases between. The CDR3 DNA is TGTGCCAGCAGTGGCCGGTGGACTCAAGGCCGGGACATTCAGTACTTC. Its protein product is CASSGRWTQGRDIQYF.

This clone is a singleton in its sample. This CDR3 reads CASSPKQGGQGVYEQYF. DNA of the CDR3: TGTGCCAGCTCACCAAAGCAAGGGGGACAGGGTGTCTACGAGCAGTACTTC. The chain recombines TRBV18 with TRBJ2-7; 9 bases are shared with TRBD1. Losses at the gene ends were 2 bases for V and 3 bases for J; bases not matched to a gene: 11. The CDR3 is 17 amino acids. Germline values: CDR1 KGHSH, CDR2 LQKENI. The whole variable domain, filled in from reference TRBV18 and TRBJ2-7, reads NAGVMQNPRHLVRRRGQEARLRCSPMKGHSHVYWYRQLPEEGLKFMVYLQKENIIDESGMPKERFSAEFPKEGPSILRIQQVVRGDSAAYFCASSPKQGGQGVYEQYFGPGTRLTVT.

The chain links TRBV7-6 to TRBJ2-1, with TRBD1 as a possible D gene (5 bases). Trimming removed 1 base from V and 3 bases from J, with 16 bases in between. Germline V gene lookup returns CDR1 SGHVS and CDR2 FNYEAQ. The CDR3 totals 17 residues. The CDR3: CASSLVGQGVNYNEQFF. CDR3 in DNA: TGTGCCAGCAGCTTAGTTGGACAAGGCGTTAACTACAATGAGCAGTTCTTC.

CDR3 loop: CASSGLAGGPGTDTQYF. The CDR3 DNA is TGCGCCAGCAGTGGACTAGCGGGAGGGCCGGGCACAGATACGCAGTATTTT. V is TRBV5-1 and J is TRBJ2-3; TRBD2 matches 15 bases. This CDR3 contains 17 residues. Germline lookup yields CDR1 SGHRS and CDR2 YFSETQ. The V gene end was trimmed by 5 bases and the J gene end by 1 base; junction bases not matched to a gene: 5.

CDR3 sequence: CASREGGFSYEQYF. The CDR3 DNA sequence: TGTGCCAGCAGGGAGGGTGGGTTCTCCTACGAGCAGTACTTC. The J gene is TRBJ2-7, the V gene TRBV6-1, with a weak D call TRBD2 (6 bases). Trimming left V 6 bases short and J 0 bases short, with 12 bases between. Germline V gene lookup returns CDR1 MNHNS and CDR2 SASEGT. The length of the CDR3 is 14 residues.

This chain joins TRBV7-2 and TRBJ2-2; 11 bases agree with TRBD2. The CDR3 has 17 amino acids. With 8 bases clipped from V and 4 bases from J, the junction kept 12 bases outside the gene matches. CDR1 SGHTA and CDR2 FQGNSA come from the germline V gene. CDR3 sequence (DNA): TGTGCCAGCGGACGTGGGCTAGCGGGAGGAGGCACCGGGGAGCTGTTTTTT. The encoded protein is CASGRGLAGGGTGELFF.

This clone was observed once. The chain couples TRBV10-3 to TRBJ2-7; perhaps TRBD2 as D (5 bases). The CDR3 covers 15 residues. Germline values: CDR1 ENHRY, CDR2 SYGVKD. The germline V and J ends were trimmed by 4 bases and 2 bases, with 15 bases remaining between them. CDR3 amino acids: CAISVEGEATYEQYF. The CDR3 bases are TGTGCCATCAGTGTCGAGGGTGAGGCTACCTACGAGCAGTACTTC.

There are a few counts of this clone. V usage is TRBV7-8 and J usage is TRBJ2-1; TRBD2 aligns across 7 bases. V was clipped by 3 bases and J by 9 bases; unmatched bases: 8. There are 14 residues in the CDR3. Germline-derived CDR1 and CDR2 are SGHVS and FQNEAQ. The CDR3 region is CASSFYQGGTEQFF. The CDR3 nucleotides read TGTGCCAGCAGCTTTTACCAGGGAGGGACTGAGCAGTTCTTC. Looking up the rest from reference TRBV7-8 and TRBJ2-1 gives the full variable domain: GAGVSQSPRYKVAKRGQDVALRCDPISGHVSLFWYQQALGQGPEFLTYFQNEAQLDKSGLPSDRFFAERPEGSVSTLKIQRTQQEDSAVYLCASSFYQGGTEQFFGPGTRLTVL.

The chain carries TRBV5-6 and TRBJ2-1; 9 bases fit TRBD2. CDR1 is SGHDT, CDR2 YYEEEE, per germline. With 4 bases clipped from V and 7 bases from J, the junction kept 12 bases outside the gene matches. The CDR3 length is 16 residues. As DNA, the CDR3 is TGTGCCAGCAGCCGGGTGGGCGGGGGGGCTAGGAATGAGCAGTTCTTC. It yields the protein CASSRVGGGARNEQFF.

This rearrangement joins TRBV19 to TRBJ2-7; 9 bases are a match to TRBD1. V lost 4 bases and J lost 3; bases outside the gene matches: 10. Germline lookup yields CDR1 LNHDA and CDR2 SQIVND (reference sequence). The CDR3 is 16 amino acids. The CDR3 region has the DNA TGTGCCAGTAGTACCCCCGTTCCGGGACAGGGCTACGAGCAGTACTTC. Translated: CASSTPVPGQGYEQYF.

This chain links TRBV5-1 with TRBJ2-7, with 7 bases that match TRBD1. Germline trimming cut 7 bases from V and 0 bases from J; bases unmatched to any gene: 10. The CDR3 is 15 residues long. The V gene's germline CDR1 is SGHRS and CDR2 YFSETQ. The CDR3 is CASFTGDYSSYEQYF. Written as DNA, the CDR3 is TGCGCCAGCTTCACAGGGGATTACAGCTCCTACGAGCAGTACTTC.

Only a few counts were recorded for this clone. The rearrangement uses TRBV5-5 and TRBJ1-2; D is perhaps TRBD1 (6 bases). Trimming shortened V by 0 bases and J by 4 bases, and 22 bases separated the two germline ends. CDR1 SGHKS and CDR2 YYEKEE come from the germline V gene (reference sequence). The CDR3 extends over 18 amino acids. CDR3 in amino acids: CASSLDLWTARSLYGYTF. The DNA of the CDR3 is TGTGCCAGCAGCTTGGATTTGTGGACAGCGCGCAGCCTCTATGGCTACACCTTC.

The chain uses TRBV5-1 and TRBJ2-2, with TRBD2 matching 9 bases. CDR3 length equals 19 residues. CDR1 and CDR2 (germline): SGHRS, YFSETQ. J gave up 6 bases and V 1 base, and 16 bases lay outside the gene matches. Here the CDR3 reads CASSLFELAGLNYAGELFF. In DNA form, the CDR3 reads TGCGCCAGCAGCTTGTTCGAGCTAGCGGGGCTGAATTACGCCGGGGAGCTGTTTTTT.

V usage is TRBV18 and J usage is TRBJ2-1, with TRBD2 matching over 14 bases. Germline CDR1 and CDR2: KGHSH and LQKENI. The CDR3 has 16 amino acids. Germline trimming cut 2 bases from V and 4 bases from J; bases unmatched to any gene: 1. The CDR3 loop is CASSPGTSGRYNEQFF. The DNA of the CDR3 is TGTGCCAGCTCACCAGGGACTAGCGGGAGATACAATGAGCAGTTCTTC.

The rearrangement joins TRBV10-3 to TRBJ2-6; 9 nucleotides line up with TRBD1. The germline CDR1 and CDR2 sequences are ENHRY and SYGVKD. CDR3 length equals 14 residues. V trimming: 8 bases; J trimming: 5 bases; junction bases outside the gene matches: 4. CDR3 nucleotide sequence: TGTGCCATCGGACAGGGGCTCTGGGCCAACGTCCTGACTTTC. The encoded protein is CAIGQGLWANVLTF.

As for this clone: Other nucleotide sequences in the sample specify the same CDR3. V gene TRBV4-3 combines with J gene TRBJ2-7; possible D gene TRBD2, 6 bases. V dropped 1 base and J dropped 3 bases, with 7 bases sitting between them. Germline values: CDR1 LGHNA, CDR2 YSLEER. The CDR3 totals 13 residues. CDR3 DNA: TGCGCCAGCAGCCAAGTGGGGGGCTACGAGCAGTACTTC. The encoded protein is CASSQVGGYEQYF.

This chain joins TRBV29-1 and TRBJ2-7; D may be TRBD1 (5 bases). CDR1 is SQVTM and CDR2 is ANQGSEA in the germline V gene. This CDR3 region has 12 residues. The V end lost 2 bases, the J end lost 3 bases, and 8 bases lay between the germline ends. The CDR3 DNA follows: TGCAGCGTTGAATCCAGGGACTACGAGCAGTACTTC. It translates to CSVESRDYEQYF.

The chain recombines TRBV7-2 with TRBJ2-5; 7 nucleotides match TRBD1. The CDR3 is 16 residues long. V lost 1 base to trimming and J lost 2 bases; unmatched junction nucleotides: 7. Germline values: CDR1 SGHTA, CDR2 FQGNSA. This CDR3 reads CASSLVTGLRQETQYF. In DNA, the CDR3 is TGTGCCAGCAGCTTAGTGACAGGGCTCCGACAAGAGACCCAGTACTTC.

The CDR3 spells CASSEVSGSQETQYF. The CDR3 DNA reads as TGTGCCAGCAGTGAAGTATCCGGGTCCCAAGAGACCCAGTACTTC. V and J are TRBV6-1 and TRBJ2-5; no firm D call. This CDR3 has 15 amino acids. V lost 1 base to trimming and J lost 1 base, with 10 bases between them. CDR1 and CDR2 from the germline V gene are MNHNS and SASEGT.